Listed below are T cell receptor beta chains from one sample, sequenced in a study of human T cells and chemical hapten exposure. Using its own MiXCR run on the RACE reads, TCRdb lists one record per CDR3 protein. The table includes about 80,000 distinct CDR3 sequences, 11% to 15% detected once. Sequences were derived from whole blood, sampled in connection with sensitization to the hapten diphenylcyclopropenone (DPC). The receptors were gathered from a woman aged 45-60 years with alopecia areata. Some clones in this sample may be carry-over from other donors' samples. Both conserved end residues are trimmed from each CDR3. Rows may omit the clone size; those that give it use once, few, many or a size class.

size	V	CDR3
many	TRBV28	ASNRGQSGANVLT
few	TRBV5-4	ASKDGGGVPEAF
few	TRBV11-2	ASSTRTSGSGEQY
few	TRBV20-1	SARGGTGSPLH
.	TRBV7-9	ASSWDKLAKNIQY
.	TRBV12-3/TRBV12-4	ASSILGGNQPQH
.	TRBV6-1	ASSEFFRTGVR
few	TRBV11-2	ASSFEGPPWRNEQF
many	TRBV28	ATMRPGGNQPQH
.	TRBV2	ASTVTGAHTGELF
.	TRBV12-3/TRBV12-4	ASSHPGLGYEQY
few	TRBV5-1	ASRTGTGNEKLF